The count of the clone carrying this TCR beta chain is one. The target antigen is unknown. This specimen comes from a study of shared clonotypes between healthy human individuals. Selected positively for CCR7 and CD45RO-negative, naive CD8 cells excluded terminally differentiated effector memory CD45RA+ cells. Overall study results and limits: Apart from blood, nothing was sampled; tissue repertoires likely differ.

The CDR3 loop spans 14 amino acids. From germline, CDR1 is LNHDA and CDR2 SQIVND (reference sequence). The germline V and J ends were trimmed by 7 bases and 4 bases, with 17 bases remaining between them. Assay used: immunoSEQ multiplex PCR; TCRdb lists only in-frame clones, some missing. The sample yields about 600,000 clones, over 95% seen once. The chain carries TRBV19 and TRBJ2-7; D is undetermined. The sequence was obtained from a woman between 25 and 40 years old in good health. The sequencing sample was made of naive CD8+ T cells sorted from blood. The CDR3 reads CASTLSLGFYEQYF. In DNA form, the CDR3 reads TGTGCCAGTACTCTATCCCTCGGGTTTTACGAGCAGTACTTC.